The rows below give T cell receptor beta chains drawn from one sample of a study of regulatory T cells in long-lasting Graves disease. MiXCR was run by TCRdb on the multiplex PCR reads, yielding one entry per CDR3 protein. The sample lists some 490,000 distinct CDR3 sequences, 9.5% to 15% occurring once. The data were also submitted as part of a second study, on T cells in Graves' hyperthyroidism and ophthalmopathy.

The sample in question was peripheral blood mononuclear cells (PBMCs), obtained at new diagnosis, from a patient treated with antithyroid drugs. The receptor source for this set is a woman aged 25 to 39 with Graves disease. CDR3s include the opening cysteine and the closing phenylalanine or tryptophan. The D gene is left open where the match is weak. Clone size is given for some rows only: seen once, a few or many times, or a class if the clone is expanded.

CDR3 | DNA | J | V | size | D
CASSNGTGRRHTEAFF | TGTGCCAGCAGTAACGGGACAGGGAGGAGGCACACTGAAGCTTTCTTT | TRBJ1-1 | TRBV6-2/TRBV6-3 | NA | TRBD1
CASSQDGKDEQYF | TGCGCCAGCAGCCAAGATGGTAAAGACGAGCAGTACTTC | TRBJ2-7 | TRBV4-3 | few | NA
CSVVGRGTGRTYEQYF | TGCAGCGTTGTGGGAAGAGGGACAGGTCGAACCTACGAGCAGTACTTC | TRBJ2-7 | TRBV29-1 | many | TRBD1
CASSQERVVADYSNQPQHF | TGTGCCAGCAGCCAAGAAAGAGTCGTGGCAGATTATAGCAATCAGCCCCAGCATTTT | TRBJ1-5 | TRBV14 | NA | NA
CSASWSRDQPQHF | TGCAGTGCTAGTTGGAGCCGCGATCAGCCCCAGCATTTT | TRBJ1-5 | TRBV20-1 | many | NA
CASSPSTGASYNEQFF | TGTGCCAGCTCACCCTCTACAGGGGCCTCTTACAATGAGCAGTTCTTC | TRBJ2-1 | TRBV18 | few | TRBD1
CASSVRGRAAGELFF | TGTGCCAGCAGTGTTCGCGGGAGGGCTGCCGGGGAGCTGTTTTTT | TRBJ2-2 | TRBV2 | many | TRBD2
CASSRPGGLTYEQYF | TGTGCCAGCAGTCGACCAGGGGGCTTGACCTACGAGCAGTACTTC | TRBJ2-7 | TRBV28 | many | TRBD1
CASSLEQGGDTQYF | TGTGCCAGCAGTTTAGAACAGGGTGGGGATACGCAGTATTTT | TRBJ2-3 | TRBV12-3/TRBV12-4 | few | NA
CSVEEGAYEQYF | TGCAGCGTTGAAGAGGGGGCCTACGAGCAGTACTTC | TRBJ2-7 | TRBV29-1 | many | NA
CASSSDGYTF | TGTGCCAGCAGCTCGGATGGCTACACCTTC | TRBJ1-2 | TRBV7-9 | few | NA
CASSPPLRAGDTQYF | TGTGCCAGCTCACCACCTTTGAGGGCTGGAGATACGCAGTATTTT | TRBJ2-3 | TRBV18 | many | NA
CASSERAGRWAGATNEKLFF | TGTGCCAGCAGTGAAAGGGCCGGGAGGTGGGCCGGGGCAACTAATGAAAAACTGTTTTTT | TRBJ1-4 | TRBV6-1 | many | NA
CASSEGRGYTEAFF | TGTGCCAGCAGTGAGGGCAGGGGGTACACTGAAGCTTTCTTT | TRBJ1-1 | TRBV28 | many | TRBD1
CASSPRTSGSRYNEQFF | TGTGCCAGCAGCCCGCGGACTAGCGGGAGTAGGTACAATGAGCAGTTCTTC | TRBJ2-1 | TRBV3-1 | many | TRBD2
CASSYGLAGGPANTGELFF | TGTGCCAGCAGTTACGGCCTAGCGGGAGGACCAGCGAACACCGGGGAGCTGTTTTTT | TRBJ2-2 | TRBV6-2/TRBV6-3 | few | TRBD2
CASSYVGVHNEQFF | TGTGCCAGCAGTTACGTCGGGGTCCACAATGAGCAGTTCTTC | TRBJ2-1 | TRBV6-9 | NA | NA
CASSLGPTPSGNEQFF | TGTGCCAGCAGCTTGGGACCTACCCCTAGCGGCAATGAGCAGTTCTTC | TRBJ2-1 | TRBV5-4 | few | TRBD2
CSARDLGSADTQYF | TGCAGTGCTAGAGATTTAGGTTCCGCAGATACGCAGTATTTT | TRBJ2-3 | TRBV20-1 | many | NA
CASSLGAGSKFF | TGTGCCAGCAGTTTAGGGGCAGGGAGTAAGTTCTTC | TRBJ2-1 | TRBV12-3/TRBV12-4 | many | NA
CASSLVDPIYGYTF | TGTGCCAGCAGCTTAGTAGACCCTATCTATGGCTACACCTTC | TRBJ1-2 | TRBV11-2 | many | NA
CASSELGPETQYF | TGTGCCAGCAGTGAACTGGGACCAGAGACCCAGTACTTC | TRBJ2-5 | TRBV2 | many | NA
CASSPSAGGYEQYF | TGTGCCAGCTCACCGAGCGCTGGGGGCTACGAGCAGTACTTC | TRBJ2-7 | TRBV18 | many | NA
CASSPLKTSGRGDTQYF | TGTGCCAGCTCACCGCTTAAGACTAGCGGGAGAGGAGATACGCAGTATTTT | TRBJ2-3 | TRBV18 | NA | TRBD2
CSAMSGSVSYEQYF | TGCAGTGCTATGAGCGGGAGTGTTTCCTACGAGCAGTACTTC | TRBJ2-7 | TRBV20-1 | many | TRBD2
CASSIGRATGGLSTEAFF | TGTGCCAGTAGTATAGGAAGAGCGACAGGGGGCTTGAGCACTGAAGCTTTCTTT | TRBJ1-1 | TRBV19 | many | TRBD1
CASSLSRRVHNEQFF | TGTGCCAGCAGTTTAAGCCGGCGGGTCCACAATGAGCAGTTCTTC | TRBJ2-1 | TRBV28 | many | NA
CASSLDRLTNTGELFF | TGTGCCAGCAGTTTAGACAGACTAACGAACACCGGGGAGCTGTTTTTT | TRBJ2-2 | TRBV27 | many | NA
CASNPGLVKNIQYF | TGTGCCAGCAATCCGGGACTAGTCAAAAACATTCAGTACTTC | TRBJ2-4 | TRBV6-2/TRBV6-3 | few | TRBD2
CAISEPRTSGGGYNEQFF | TGTGCCATCAGTGAGCCCCGGACTAGCGGAGGGGGGTACAATGAGCAGTTCTTC | TRBJ2-1 | TRBV10-3 | NA | TRBD2
CASSQYRGRVTGELFF | TGTGCCAGCAGCCAGTACAGGGGACGGGTGACCGGGGAGCTGTTTTTT | TRBJ2-2 | TRBV11-3 | many | TRBD1
CASSPRDRVGNQPQHF | TGTGCCAGCAGTCCAAGGGACAGGGTTGGCAATCAGCCCCAGCATTTT | TRBJ1-5 | TRBV27 | many | TRBD1
CASSLGLRVPEAFF | TGTGCCAGCAGTCTCGGCTTGAGGGTGCCTGAAGCTTTCTTT | TRBJ1-1 | TRBV2 | many | NA
CSAKTPSGSRHEQFF | TGCAGTGCTAAGACCCCTAGCGGGAGTCGGCATGAGCAGTTCTTC | TRBJ2-1 | TRBV20-1 | many | TRBD2
CASNEIGSTDTQYF | TGTGCCAGCAATGAAATTGGGAGCACAGATACGCAGTATTTT | TRBJ2-3 | TRBV2 | many | NA
CAWSSSYYEQYF | TGTGCCTGGAGCTCTAGTTATTACGAGCAGTACTTC | TRBJ2-7 | TRBV30 | many | NA
CASSFAATEQFF | TGTGCCAGCAGCTTTGCCGCGACAGAGCAGTTCTTC | TRBJ2-1 | TRBV7-9 | many | NA
CASSLRLAGLGGELFF | TGTGCCAGCAGTTTACGGCTAGCGGGACTCGGCGGGGAGCTGTTTTTT | TRBJ2-2 | TRBV12-3/TRBV12-4 | many | TRBD2
CASSQLAGGTYNEQFF | TGCGCCAGCAGCCAGCTAGCGGGAGGGACCTACAATGAGCAGTTCTTC | TRBJ2-1 | TRBV5-1 | many | TRBD2
CASSPSGRLYNEQFF | TGTGCCAGCAGCCCTAGCGGAAGATTATACAATGAGCAGTTCTTC | TRBJ2-1 | TRBV6-1 | NA | TRBD2
CASSQQESSYNEQFF | TGTGCCAGCAGTCAGCAGGAGAGCTCCTACAATGAGCAGTTCTTC | TRBJ2-1 | TRBV2 | many | NA
CASVGSTDTQYF | TGTGCCAGCGTCGGTAGCACAGATACGCAGTATTTT | TRBJ2-3 | TRBV6-2/TRBV6-3 | NA | NA
CASSPPGVRETQYF | TGTGCCAGCTCACCACCGGGGGTTCGAGAGACCCAGTACTTC | TRBJ2-5 | TRBV18 | many | NA